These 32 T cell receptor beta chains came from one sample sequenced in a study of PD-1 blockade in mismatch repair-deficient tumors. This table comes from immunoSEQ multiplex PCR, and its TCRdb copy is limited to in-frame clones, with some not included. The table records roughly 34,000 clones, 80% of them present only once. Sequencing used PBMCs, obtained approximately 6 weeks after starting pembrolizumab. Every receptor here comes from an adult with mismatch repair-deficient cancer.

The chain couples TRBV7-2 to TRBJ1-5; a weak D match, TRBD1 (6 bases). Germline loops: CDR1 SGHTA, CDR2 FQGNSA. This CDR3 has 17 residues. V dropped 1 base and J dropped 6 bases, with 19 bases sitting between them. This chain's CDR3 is CASSLDPGQRVSQPQHF. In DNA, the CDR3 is TGTGCCAGCAGCTTAGATCCGGGACAAAGGGTTAGTCAGCCCCAGCATTTT.

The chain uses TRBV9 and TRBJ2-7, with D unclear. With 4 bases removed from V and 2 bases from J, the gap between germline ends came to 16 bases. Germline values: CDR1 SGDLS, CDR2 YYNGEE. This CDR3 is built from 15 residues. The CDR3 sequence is CASSPQASGTYEQYF. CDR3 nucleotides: TGTGCCAGCAGCCCCCAGGCGAGTGGAACCTACGAGCAGTACTTC.

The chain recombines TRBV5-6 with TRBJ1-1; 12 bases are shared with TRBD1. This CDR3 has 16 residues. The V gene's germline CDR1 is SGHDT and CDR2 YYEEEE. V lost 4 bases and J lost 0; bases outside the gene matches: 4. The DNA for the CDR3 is TGTGCCAGCAGCCCTGGGACAGGGGGCTTGAACACTGAAGCTTTCTTT. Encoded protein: CASSPGTGGLNTEAFF.

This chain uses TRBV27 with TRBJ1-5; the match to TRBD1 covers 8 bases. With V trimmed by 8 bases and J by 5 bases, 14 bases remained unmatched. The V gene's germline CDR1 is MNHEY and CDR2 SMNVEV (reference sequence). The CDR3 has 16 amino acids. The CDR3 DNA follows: TGTGCCAGCGGGCGAGACAGGGGATGGAACGATCAGCCCCAGCATTTT. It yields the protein CASGRDRGWNDQPQHF.

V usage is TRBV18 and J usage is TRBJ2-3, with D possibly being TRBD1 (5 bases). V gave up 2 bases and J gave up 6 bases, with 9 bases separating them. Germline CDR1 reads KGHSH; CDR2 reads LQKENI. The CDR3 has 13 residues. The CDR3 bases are TGTGCCAGCTCACCAGGGGCGGTGGATACGCAGTATTTT. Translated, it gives CASSPGAVDTQYF.

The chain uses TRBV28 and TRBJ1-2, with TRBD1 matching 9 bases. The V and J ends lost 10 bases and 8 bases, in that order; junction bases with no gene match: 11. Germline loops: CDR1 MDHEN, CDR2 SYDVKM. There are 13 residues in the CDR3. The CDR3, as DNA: TGTGCCACCTATCCGGGACAGGGTTACGGCTACACCTTC. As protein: CATYPGQGYGYTF.

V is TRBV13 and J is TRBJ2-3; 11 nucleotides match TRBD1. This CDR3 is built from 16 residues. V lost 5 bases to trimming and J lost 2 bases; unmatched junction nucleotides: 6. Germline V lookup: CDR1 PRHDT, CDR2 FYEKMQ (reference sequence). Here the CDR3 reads CASSPWTGGFTDTQYF. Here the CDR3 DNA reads TGTGCCAGCAGCCCATGGACAGGGGGCTTCACAGATACGCAGTATTTT.

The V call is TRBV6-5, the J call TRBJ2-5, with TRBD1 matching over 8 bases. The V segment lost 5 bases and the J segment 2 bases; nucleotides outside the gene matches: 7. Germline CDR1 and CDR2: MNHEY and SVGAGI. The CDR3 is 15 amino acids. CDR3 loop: CASSIRTGQQETQYF. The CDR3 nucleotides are TGTGCCAGCAGTATTCGGACAGGGCAACAAGAGACCCAGTACTTC.

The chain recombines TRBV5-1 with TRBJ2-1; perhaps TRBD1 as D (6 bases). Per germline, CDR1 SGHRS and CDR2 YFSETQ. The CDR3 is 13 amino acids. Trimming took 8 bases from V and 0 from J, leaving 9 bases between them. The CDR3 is CASGQSSYNEQFF. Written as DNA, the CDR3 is TGCGCCAGTGGACAGAGCTCCTACAATGAGCAGTTCTTC.

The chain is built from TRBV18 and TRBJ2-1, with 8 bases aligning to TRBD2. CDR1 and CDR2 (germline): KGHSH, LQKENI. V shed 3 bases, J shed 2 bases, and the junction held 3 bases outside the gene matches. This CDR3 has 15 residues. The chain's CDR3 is CASSPSGSPYNEQFF. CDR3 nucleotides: TGTGCCAGCTCACCGAGCGGGAGTCCCTACAATGAGCAGTTCTTC.

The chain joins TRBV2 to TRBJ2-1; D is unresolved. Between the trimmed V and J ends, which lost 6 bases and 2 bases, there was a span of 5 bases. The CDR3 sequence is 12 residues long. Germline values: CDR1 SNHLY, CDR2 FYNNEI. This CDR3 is CASSPTYNEQFF. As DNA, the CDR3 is TGTGCCAGCAGCCCAACCTACAATGAGCAGTTCTTC.

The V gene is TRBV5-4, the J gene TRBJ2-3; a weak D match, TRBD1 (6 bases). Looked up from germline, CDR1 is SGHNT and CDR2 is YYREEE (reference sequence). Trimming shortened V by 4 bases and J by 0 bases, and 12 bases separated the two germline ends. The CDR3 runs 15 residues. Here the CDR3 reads CASSPWTVSTDTQYF. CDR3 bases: TGTGCCAGCAGCCCCTGGACAGTTAGCACAGATACGCAGTATTTT.

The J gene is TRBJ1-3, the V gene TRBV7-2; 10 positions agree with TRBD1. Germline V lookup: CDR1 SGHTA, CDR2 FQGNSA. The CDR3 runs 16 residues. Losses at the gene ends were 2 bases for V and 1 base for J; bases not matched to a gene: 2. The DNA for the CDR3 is TGTGCCAGCAGCTTATGGACAGGGGGGTCTGGAAACACCATATATTTT. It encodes CASSLWTGGSGNTIYF.

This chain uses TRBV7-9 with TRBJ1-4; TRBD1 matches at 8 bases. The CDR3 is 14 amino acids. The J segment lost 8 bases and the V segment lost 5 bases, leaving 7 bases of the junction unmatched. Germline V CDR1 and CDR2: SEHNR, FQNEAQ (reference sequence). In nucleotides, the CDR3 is TGTGCCAGCAGCCCGACAGGGGCCTCGGAAAAACTGTTTTTT. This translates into CASSPTGASEKLFF.

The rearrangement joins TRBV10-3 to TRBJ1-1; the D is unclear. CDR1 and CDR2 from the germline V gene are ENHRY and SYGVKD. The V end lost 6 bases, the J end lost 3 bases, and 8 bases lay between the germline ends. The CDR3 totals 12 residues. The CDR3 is CAIRGQDTEAFF. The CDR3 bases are TGTGCCATCAGGGGCCAAGACACTGAAGCTTTCTTT.

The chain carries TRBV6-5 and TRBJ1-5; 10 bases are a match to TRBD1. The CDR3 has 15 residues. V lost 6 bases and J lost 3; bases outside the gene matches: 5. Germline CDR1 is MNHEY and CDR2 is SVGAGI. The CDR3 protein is CASRATGGSNQPQHF. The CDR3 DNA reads TGTGCCAGCAGGGCGACAGGGGGCTCCAATCAGCCCCAGCATTTT.

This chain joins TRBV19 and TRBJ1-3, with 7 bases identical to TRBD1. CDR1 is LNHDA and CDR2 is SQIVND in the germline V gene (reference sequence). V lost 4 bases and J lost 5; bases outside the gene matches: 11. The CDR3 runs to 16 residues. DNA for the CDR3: TGTGCCAGTAGTAATACAGGGGCGGTAAGAAGAAACACCATATATTTT. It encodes CASSNTGAVRRNTIYF.

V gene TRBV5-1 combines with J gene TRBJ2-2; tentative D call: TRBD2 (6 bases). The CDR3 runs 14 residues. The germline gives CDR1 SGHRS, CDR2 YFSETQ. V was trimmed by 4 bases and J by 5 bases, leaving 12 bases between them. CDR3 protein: CASSTGVRTGELFF. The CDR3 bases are TGCGCCAGCAGCACGGGAGTCCGTACCGGGGAGCTGTTTTTT.

CDR3 coding DNA: TGTGCCAGCAGCTTAAGACTAGCGGGAAACACCGGGGAGCTGTTTTTT. Protein sequence: CASSLRLAGNTGELFF. This sequence joins TRBV13 and TRBJ2-2, with TRBD2 identical over 11 bases. The germline V gene encodes CDR1 PRHDT and CDR2 FYEKMQ (reference sequence). The length of the CDR3 is 16 residues. The trim removed 2 bases at V and 2 bases at J, leaving 1 base unmatched.

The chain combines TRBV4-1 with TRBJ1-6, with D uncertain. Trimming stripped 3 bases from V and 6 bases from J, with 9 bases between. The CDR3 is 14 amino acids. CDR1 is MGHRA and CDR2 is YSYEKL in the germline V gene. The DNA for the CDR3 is TGCGCCAGCAGCCACGCGATCCCTAATTCACCCCTCCACTTT. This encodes CASSHAIPNSPLHF.

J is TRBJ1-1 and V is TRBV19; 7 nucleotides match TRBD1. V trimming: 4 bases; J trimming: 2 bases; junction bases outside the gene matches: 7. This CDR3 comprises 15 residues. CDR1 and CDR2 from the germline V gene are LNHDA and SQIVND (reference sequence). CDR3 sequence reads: CASSTMTGINTEAFF. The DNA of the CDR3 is TGTGCCAGTAGTACCATGACAGGGATCAACACTGAAGCTTTCTTT.

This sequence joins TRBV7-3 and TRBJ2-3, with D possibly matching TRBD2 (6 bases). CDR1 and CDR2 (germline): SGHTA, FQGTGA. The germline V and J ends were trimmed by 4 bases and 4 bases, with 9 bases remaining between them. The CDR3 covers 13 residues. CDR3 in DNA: TGTGCCAGCAGCTCAACGGGAGCAGATACGCAGTATTTT. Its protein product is CASSSTGADTQYF.

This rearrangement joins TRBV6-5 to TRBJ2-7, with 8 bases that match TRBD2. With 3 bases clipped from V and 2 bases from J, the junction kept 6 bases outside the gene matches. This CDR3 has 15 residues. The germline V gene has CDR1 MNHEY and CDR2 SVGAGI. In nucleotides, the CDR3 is TGTGCCAGCAGTTATTCGGGAGGGCCCACCTACGAGCAGTACTTC. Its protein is CASSYSGGPTYEQYF.

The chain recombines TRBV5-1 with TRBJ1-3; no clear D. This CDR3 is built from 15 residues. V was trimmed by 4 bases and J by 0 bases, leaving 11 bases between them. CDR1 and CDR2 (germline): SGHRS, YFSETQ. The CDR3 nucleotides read TGCGCCAGCAGCCCGGACGGGAGCTCTGGAAACACCATATATTTT. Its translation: CASSPDGSSGNTIYF.

The CDR3 loop reads CASRDRADNSPLHF. The CDR3 DNA reads TGTGCCAGCAGGGACAGGGCGGATAATTCACCCCTCCACTTT. This chain joins TRBV6-6 and TRBJ1-6, with 8 bases that match TRBD1. Germline CDR1 is MNHNY and CDR2 is SVGAGI (reference sequence). With 6 bases clipped from V and 5 bases from J, the junction kept 3 bases outside the gene matches. This CDR3 is 14 amino acids long.

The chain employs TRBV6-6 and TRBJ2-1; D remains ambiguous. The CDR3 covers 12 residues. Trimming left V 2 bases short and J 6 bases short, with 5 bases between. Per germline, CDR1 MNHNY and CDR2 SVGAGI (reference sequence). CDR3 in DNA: TGTGCCAGCAGTTACGGGCTCAATGAGCAGTTCTTC. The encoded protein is CASSYGLNEQFF.

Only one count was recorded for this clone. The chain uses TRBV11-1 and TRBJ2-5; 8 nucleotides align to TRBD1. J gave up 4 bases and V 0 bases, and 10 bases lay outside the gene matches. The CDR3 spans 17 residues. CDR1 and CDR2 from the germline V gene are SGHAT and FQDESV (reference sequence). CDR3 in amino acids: CASSLARGQGDVETQYF. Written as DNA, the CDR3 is TGTGCCAGCAGCTTAGCGAGAGGACAGGGTGATGTAGAGACCCAGTACTTC.

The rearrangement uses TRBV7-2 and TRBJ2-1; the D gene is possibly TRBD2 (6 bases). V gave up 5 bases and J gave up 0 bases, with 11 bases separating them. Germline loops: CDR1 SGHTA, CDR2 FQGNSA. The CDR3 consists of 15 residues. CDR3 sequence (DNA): TGTGCCAGCAGCCGGGACTTCTCCTCCTACAATGAGCAGTTCTTC. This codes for CASSRDFSSYNEQFF. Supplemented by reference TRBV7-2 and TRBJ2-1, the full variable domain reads GAGVSQSPSNKVTEKGKDVELRCDPISGHTALYWYRQSLGQGLEFLIYFQGNSAPDKSGLPSDRFSAERTGGSVSTLTIQRTQQEDSAVYLCASSRDFSSYNEQFFGPGTRLTVL.

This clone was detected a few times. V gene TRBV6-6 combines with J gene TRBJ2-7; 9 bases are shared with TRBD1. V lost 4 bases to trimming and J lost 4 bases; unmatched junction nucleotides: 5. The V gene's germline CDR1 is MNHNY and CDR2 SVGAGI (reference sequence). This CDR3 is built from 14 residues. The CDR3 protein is CASSSGQGGYEQYF. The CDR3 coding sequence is TGTGCCAGCAGTTCGGGACAGGGTGGATACGAGCAGTACTTC.

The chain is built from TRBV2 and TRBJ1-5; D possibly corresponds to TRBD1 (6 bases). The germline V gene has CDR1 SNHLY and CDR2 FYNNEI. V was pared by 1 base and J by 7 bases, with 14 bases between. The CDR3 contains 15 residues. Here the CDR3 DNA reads TGTGCCAGCAGTGAAGATGAAGGGGGTCGACAGCCCCAGCATTTT. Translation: CASSEDEGGRQPQHF. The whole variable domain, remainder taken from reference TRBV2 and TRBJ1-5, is EPEVTQTPSHQVTQMGQEVILRCVPISNHLYFYWYRQILGQKVEFLVSFYNNEISEKSEIFDDQFSVERPDGSNFTLKIRSTKLEDSAMYFCASSEDEGGRQPQHFGDGTRLSIL.

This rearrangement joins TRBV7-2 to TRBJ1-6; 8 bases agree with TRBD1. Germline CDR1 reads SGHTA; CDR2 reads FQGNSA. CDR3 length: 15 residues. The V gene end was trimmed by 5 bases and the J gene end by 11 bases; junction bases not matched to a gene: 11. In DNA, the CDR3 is TGTGCCAGCAGCGAACAGGGGGGATTAGGAACACCCCTCCACTTT. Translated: CASSEQGGLGTPLHF.

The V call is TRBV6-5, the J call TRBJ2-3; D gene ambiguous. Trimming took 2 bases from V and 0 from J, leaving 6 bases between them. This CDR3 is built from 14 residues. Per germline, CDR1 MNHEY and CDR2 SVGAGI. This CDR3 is CASSYTVSTDTQYF. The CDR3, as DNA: TGTGCCAGCAGTTACACGGTTAGCACAGATACGCAGTATTTT.